These T cell receptor beta chains were read from a single sample in a study of spatial heterogeneity in lung cancer. MiXCR, applied by TCRdb to the 5' RACE reads, yields one record per CDR3 protein. The table lists about 27,000 distinct CDR3 sequences, roughly 6.9% of them singletons. Sequenced here: lung tumor tissue, sampled at surgery. All receptors come from a male donor with early-stage non-small cell lung cancer. Each CDR3 is given with its conserved first and last residue.

>TRBV6-5|TRBJ2-7
CASSFRGSYEQYF
>TRBV7-2|TRBJ2-5
CASSLVQETQYF
>TRBV7-2|TRBJ1-2
CASSLSGNYYGYTF
>TRBV7-2|TRBJ2-3
CASSDSTDTQYF
>TRBV7-2|TRBJ2-4
CASTLRGDKNIQYF
>TRBV27|TRBJ2-7
CASRGTRFSYEQYF
>TRBV7-2|TRBJ2-5
CASSLVRGGQETQYF
>TRBV2|TRBJ2-1
CASTSSGGEAEQFF
>TRBV13|TRBJ2-7
CASSQTRDGSYEQYF
>TRBV29-1|TRBJ1-1
CSVAQPFPMNTEAFF